One and the same sample provided the 14 T cell receptor beta chains below, sequenced in a study of T cell repertoires in cytomegalovirus infection. MiXCR was run by TCRdb on the reads, yielding one entry per CDR3 protein. The sample lists 600,000 to 800,000 distinct CDR3 sequences, roughly 26% seen once, with under 8.5% in the top ten. The material sequenced was CD8+ T cells from PBMCs. The origin of the receptors is a human donor in good health (CMV status not recorded). Some clones in this sample may be carry-over from other donors' samples.

The chain joins TRBV28 to TRBJ2-7; D call uncertain. The germline gives CDR1 MDHEN, CDR2 SYDVKM. V was pared by 2 bases and J by 4 bases, with 9 bases between. The CDR3 runs to 13 residues. The CDR3 bases are TGTGCCAGCAGTTTAAAAGCTGGTTACGAGCAGTACGTC. This encodes CASSLKAGYEQYV.

The chain is built from TRBV29-1 and TRBJ1-1; 7 bases map to TRBD1. CDR3 length equals 14 residues. V lost 7 bases, J lost 2 bases, and 10 bases stayed unmatched. Germline V gives CDR1 SQVTM, CDR2 ANQGSEA. The CDR3 loop reads CSAQGGGKNTEAFF. DNA for the CDR3: TGCAGCGCTCAGGGGGGGGGGAAAAACACTGAAGCTTTCTTT.

The V and J genes are TRBV20-1 and TRBJ2-3; TRBD2 aligns across 8 bases. The CDR3 loop spans 16 amino acids. V shed 0 bases, J shed 1 base, and the junction held 6 bases outside the gene matches. Per the germline V gene, CDR1 is DFQATT and CDR2 is SNEGSKA (reference sequence). The CDR3 here is CSARDVETSGTDTQYF. CDR3 bases: TGCAGTGCTAGAGATGTTGAGACTAGCGGCACAGATACGCAGTATTTT.

The CDR3 reads CASSSWSFSTEAFF. The CDR3 DNA follows: TGTGCCAGCAGCTCATGGAGTTTTTCCACTGAAGCTTTCTTT. V is TRBV7-9 and J is TRBJ1-1; D remains unclear. This CDR3 contains 14 residues. Germline V CDR1 and CDR2: SEHNR, FQNEAQ (reference sequence). Trimming pared 4 bases from V and 4 bases from J, leaving 13 bases between.

In this sample, this clonotype turned up a few times. This chain uses TRBV20-1 with TRBJ1-5, with D possibly TRBD1 on 6 matching bases. The V end lost 6 bases, the J end lost 7 bases, and 16 bases lay between the germline ends. This CDR3 spans 13 amino acids. Germline CDR1 reads DFQATT; CDR2 reads SNEGSKA (reference sequence). This CDR3 is CSALGGTKQPQHF. In DNA form, the CDR3 reads TGCAGTGCCCTTGGGGGCACGAAGCAGCCCCAGCATTTT.

This clonotype was found a few times. The rearrangement joins TRBV12-3 or TRBV12-4 to TRBJ1-2; D is uncertain. The CDR3 contains 14 residues. The ends were cut back, 0 bases at V and 3 bases at J, with 8 bases in the middle. CDR3 amino acids: CASSLAQVYYGYTF. CDR3 in DNA: TGTGCCAGCAGTTTAGCGCAGGTTTACTATGGCTACACCTTC.

This clonotype was picked up many times. This chain uses TRBV7-9 with TRBJ1-1; TRBD1 matches 8 bases. CDR1 is SEHNR and CDR2 is FQNEAQ in the germline V gene (reference sequence). The CDR3 covers 17 residues. Trimming took 5 bases from V and 1 from J; bases not matched to a gene: 12. CDR3 amino acids: CASSLPDRGGKNTEAFF. The CDR3 DNA follows: TGTGCCAGCAGCCTACCAGACAGGGGAGGGAAGAACACTGAAGCTTTCTTT.

A note on this clonotype: A read error is possible here, since a much larger clone lies one base away. The gene calls are TRBV12-3 or TRBV12-4 and TRBJ2-4, with D maybe TRBD1 (6 bases). The CDR3 consists of 15 residues. The CDR3 bases are TGTGCCAGCAGTCCGGCACAGGGAGCCGAAAACATTCAGTACTTC. Translation: CASSPAQGAENIQYF.

The chain links TRBV20-1 to TRBJ2-5, with a possible D match to TRBD1 (7 bases). CDR3 size: 17 residues. The V and J ends lost 0 bases and 3 bases respectively, with 20 bases between them. The germline V gene has CDR1 DFQATT and CDR2 SNEGSKA (reference sequence). CDR3 in DNA: TGCAGTGCTAGAGATTATGGGGGGACAGATGATAAAGAGACCCAGTACTTC. This sequence encodes CSARDYGGTDDKETQYF.

In its sample, this clonotype was seen once. The rearrangement links TRBV20-1 to TRBJ1-2; D gene unclear. Trimming removed 5 bases at V and 5 bases at J, with 15 bases between. Germline values: CDR1 DFQATT, CDR2 SNEGSKA (reference sequence). The CDR3 has 13 amino acids. CDR3 nucleotides: TGCAGTGCTCCTGACCTAATCGAGTATGGCTACACCTTC. This encodes CSAPDLIEYGYTF.

This clonotype occurred a few times. This chain joins TRBV3-1 and TRBJ2-2; 7 positions match TRBD1. Germline CDR1 reads LGHDT; CDR2 reads YNNKEL (reference sequence). J lost 3 bases, V lost 4 bases, and 5 bases had no gene match. This CDR3 region has 15 residues. CDR3: CASSPTGMDTGELFF. The CDR3 nucleotides are TGTGCCAGCAGCCCGACAGGGATGGACACCGGGGAGCTGTTTTTT.

This clonotype has a handful of counts. The chain combines TRBV7-2 with TRBJ1-2; D may be TRBD1 (6 bases). Germline values: CDR1 SGHTA, CDR2 FQGNSA. This CDR3 has 14 residues. Deletions cut 10 bases from V and 6 bases from J, with 21 bases between. Here the CDR3 reads CATPGGQGKNGYTF. As DNA, the CDR3 is TGTGCCACCCCCGGGGGGCAGGGGAAGAATGGCTACACCTTC.

The J gene is TRBJ2-3, the V gene TRBV7-9; a possible D gene is TRBD2 (5 bases). The V gene lost 4 bases and the J gene lost 1 base, with 24 bases spanning the gap. CDR3 length: 19 amino acids. The germline V gene encodes CDR1 SEHNR and CDR2 FQNEAQ (reference sequence). The CDR3 DNA is TGTGCCAGCAGCTCAACCCAGAGGATCAGCGGACCTCGCACAGATACGCAGTATTTT. Protein: CASSSTQRISGPRTDTQYF.

Points on this clonotype: Mismatch with germline at one junction end may stem from a read error. The rearrangement links TRBV29-1 to TRBJ2-7, with D maybe TRBD2 (6 bases). This CDR3 contains 11 residues. Germline CDR1 is SQVTM and CDR2 is ANQGSEA. DNA of the CDR3: TGCAGCGTTGAAAGGAGGGCCGCTCTCCTTTTC. Translation gives CSVERRAALLF.